This T cell receptor (beta chain) was documented in a study of shared clonotypes between healthy human individuals. As for the study in general: In total, the donors were two women and a few men aged 18 to 49. Every donor yielded three CD4 naive, three CD4 memory, two CD8 naive and one CD8 memory plate. Findings of the study overall: Depth was large, yet rarefaction showed that sorted-subset sequencing was incomplete.

TCRdb's copy holds only in-frame clones and misses some; the assay was immunoSEQ multiplex PCR. The sample carries millions of clones, over 85% recorded once. CDR3 size: 20 residues. Trimming took 1 base from V and 2 from J; bases not matched to a gene: 11. Germline V CDR1 and CDR2: SGHRS, YFSETQ. Splitting of CD4+ cells produced CD45RA+ naive and CD45RA-negative memory subsets. As concerns this clone: What it recognizes is unknown.

The sequence derives from a man aged 18 to 30 in good health. Some clones in this sample may be carry-over from other donors' samples. Sequencing was performed on naive CD4+ T cells from PBMCs. Subset given: CD45RA+ positively selected. The V and J genes are TRBV5-1 and TRBJ2-1; TRBD2 matches at 14 bases. CDR3 amino acids: CASSLQFLGLAGEPYNEQFF. In DNA, the CDR3 is TGCGCCAGCAGCTTGCAGTTTCTGGGACTAGCGGGGGAGCCCTACAATGAGCAGTTCTTC.